This T cell receptor beta chain is drawn from a study of shared clonotypes between healthy human individuals. Study-wide background: The study used three CD4 naive, three CD4 memory, two CD8 naive and one CD8 memory plate per donor. Whole-study results and caveats: Clonotype sharing across donors was expected to vary with sequencing depth. Only a few donors were included, so the genetic and exposure-history diversity represented was limited.

CD45RO negativity and positive selection for CCR7 defined naive CD8 cells, a population that excluded terminally differentiated effector memory CD45RA+ cells. All donors were healthy HIV-negative adults lacking recent acute infections or vaccinations. Clones were read by immunoSEQ multiplex PCR, and TCRdb kept only the in-frame ones, dropping some. The sample has millions of clones, about 93% seen once. This clone was seen just once. Its antigen is not identified. This TCR was sampled from a man between 18 and 35 years old in good health. Some clones in this sample may be carry-over from other donors' samples. Source material: naive CD8+ T cells from PBMCs.

CDR3 nucleotide sequence: TGTGCCAGCAGTGAAGGTGTGGGGGCCTACGAGCAGTACTTC. Its translation: CASSEGVGAYEQYF. The chain has TRBV6-1 and TRBJ2-7; the D gene could be TRBD1 or TRBD2 (5 bases each). There are 14 residues in the CDR3. Trimming stripped 1 base from V and 2 bases from J, with 9 bases between. Germline CDR1 and CDR2: MNHNS and SASEGT.